Each of the 24 T cell receptor beta chains below was sequenced from the same sample in a study of blood T cell repertoires in COVID-19 (TCRdb year 2020). Library preparation was by the immunoSEQ multiplex PCR assay. The table comes from immuneACCESS by way of TCRdb, which keeps in-frame sequences with V and J called. Part of the clones is missing from these tables; in studies checked, under half for an unresolved V gene and the rest for unknown reasons. This sample lists some 150,000 clones; approximately 80% were detected once. The ten top clones hold 9.8% of the sample. Source material: peripheral blood. The receptors were gathered from a woman aged 45-65 years with acute or convalescent COVID-19.

The chain uses TRBV28 and TRBJ2-7, with D unresolved. CDR1 and CDR2 from the germline V gene are MDHEN and SYDVKM. There are 15 residues in the CDR3. V was trimmed by 5 bases and J by 1 base, leaving 15 bases between them. CDR3 nucleotide sequence: TGTGCCAGCAGTGGTACACGAATCGTTTCCTACGAGCAGTACTTC. It translates to CASSGTRIVSYEQYF.

J is TRBJ2-1 and V is TRBV21-1; the D call TRBD2 from the table was never checked on the DNA. TRBV21-1 is recorded as a pseudogene. CDR3 length equals 20 residues. CDR3 loop: CASSKTFGLAGEEAYNEQFF. CDR3 nucleotides: TGTGCCAGCAGCAAGACATTTGGACTAGCGGGAGAAGAAGCCTACAATGAGCAGTTCTTC.

The rearrangement joins TRBV27 to TRBJ2-1; the match to TRBD2 covers 14 bases. This CDR3 comprises 19 residues. Germline lookup yields CDR1 MNHEY and CDR2 SMNVEV (reference sequence). The trim removed 4 bases at V and 8 bases at J, leaving 16 bases unmatched. The CDR3 reads CASSSKERLAGGPRDEQFF. The CDR3 nucleotides read TGTGCCAGCAGTTCAAAGGAAAGACTAGCGGGAGGGCCTAGAGATGAGCAGTTCTTC.

This chain links TRBV11-2 with TRBJ1-5; D unclear. The V gene's germline CDR1 is SGHAT and CDR2 FQNNGV. The V gene lost 0 bases and the J gene lost 6 bases, with 12 bases spanning the gap. The CDR3 covers 15 residues. CDR3 amino acids: CASSLENEGSQPQHF. CDR3 nucleotide sequence: TGTGCCAGCAGCTTAGAAAATGAGGGAAGTCAGCCCCAGCATTTT.

The J gene is TRBJ1-1, the V gene TRBV6-1, with D perhaps TRBD1 (5 bases). V shed 4 bases and J shed 0 bases, with 18 bases lying between them. This CDR3 region has 17 residues. Germline assignment: CDR1 MNHNS and CDR2 SASEGT. CDR3 protein: CASSVSGLQFMNTEAFF. As DNA, the CDR3 is TGTGCCAGCAGTGTCTCAGGGCTACAATTTATGAACACTGAAGCTTTCTTT.

The V and J genes are TRBV6-1 and TRBJ1-3; the D gene is possibly TRBD1 (5 bases). Between the trimmed V and J ends, which lost 2 bases and 0 bases, there was a span of 11 bases. There are 16 residues in the CDR3. In germline, CDR1 is MNHNS, CDR2 SASEGT. The DNA for the CDR3 is TGTGCCAGCAGTGAACGGGCGGGGGGCTCTGGAAACACCATATATTTT. This codes for CASSERAGGSGNTIYF.

The chain has TRBV2 and TRBJ2-1, with TRBD2 matching over 8 bases. CDR3 size: 13 residues. Unmatched junction bases numbered 5, after V lost 4 bases and J lost 9 bases. Germline CDR1 SNHLY, CDR2 FYNNEI. CDR3 coding DNA: TGTGCCAGCAGTGTTGAGCGGGAGAGTGAGCAGTTCTTC. Translating gives CASSVERESEQFF.

The chain couples TRBV3-1 (or the pseudogene TRBV3-2) to TRBJ1-2, with a possible D match to TRBD1 (5 bases). The CDR3 loop spans 21 amino acids. CDR1 and CDR2 (germline): LGHDT, YNNKEL (reference sequence). Trimming took off 0 bases at V and 5 bases at J, with 31 bases between the two ends. CDR3 sequence reads: CASSQDSDQGFRLVCSYGYTF. CDR3 nucleotide sequence: TGTGCCAGCAGCCAAGATTCCGACCAGGGTTTTCGTTTAGTCTGCTCATATGGCTACACCTTC.

In this sample, this clone turned up a few times. The identical CDR3 is also encoded by other nucleotide sequences in the sample. V and J are TRBV6-5 and TRBJ1-2; 8 bases fit TRBD1. This CDR3 spans 14 amino acids. The V gene's germline CDR1 is MNHEY and CDR2 SVGAGI. Trimming took 6 bases from V and 4 from J; bases not matched to a gene: 7. This chain's CDR3 is CASSHPDRGYGYTF. DNA for the CDR3: TGTGCCAGCAGCCATCCTGACAGGGGCTATGGCTACACCTTC.

The J gene is TRBJ1-2, the V gene TRBV7-9; TRBD1 aligns across 9 bases. Germline CDR1 is SEHNR and CDR2 is FQNEAQ (reference sequence). V was pared by 4 bases and J by 0 bases, with 9 bases of the junction left unmatched. The CDR3 contains 17 residues. The CDR3 is CASSSDRGLHPNYGYTF. CDR3 in DNA: TGTGCCAGCAGCTCGGACAGGGGACTCCACCCTAACTATGGCTACACCTTC.

This clone was counted only a few times. The chain combines TRBV4-3 with TRBJ2-1; D gene ambiguous. This CDR3 spans 14 amino acids. V lost 4 bases and J 6 bases, leaving 13 bases between the germline ends. The germline V gene encodes CDR1 LGHNA and CDR2 YSLEER. CDR3 protein: CASSPDWYGNEQFF. The CDR3 region has the DNA TGCGCCAGCAGCCCTGACTGGTACGGCAATGAGCAGTTCTTC.

This rearrangement joins TRBV5-5 to TRBJ1-1, with TRBD1 identical over 7 bases. Germline values: CDR1 SGHKS, CDR2 YYEKEE (reference sequence). The CDR3 length is 15 residues. V lost 4 bases, J lost 4 bases, and 10 bases stayed unmatched. This CDR3 is CASSAGTEGTTEAFF. CDR3 DNA sequence: TGTGCCAGCAGCGCGGGGACAGAGGGAACCACTGAAGCTTTCTTT.

This sequence joins TRBV5-1 and TRBJ2-7; D perhaps matches TRBD1 (5 bases). The V end was cut by 0 bases, the J end by 9 bases, with 13 bases between. Looked up from germline, CDR1 is SGHRS and CDR2 is YFSETQ. This CDR3 has 13 residues. The DNA of the CDR3 is TGCGCCAGCAGCTTGGCAGGGTTAAGTGGGCAGTACTTC. This translates into CASSLAGLSGQYF.

This chain uses TRBV7-2 with TRBJ2-3; TRBD2 aligns across 9 bases. Trimming took 5 bases from V and 3 from J; bases not matched to a gene: 9. There are 16 residues in the CDR3. Germline CDR1 is SGHTA and CDR2 is FQGNSA. CDR3 residues: CASSAAGGPSTDTQYF. DNA of the CDR3: TGTGCCAGCAGCGCTGCGGGGGGGCCATCTACAGATACGCAGTATTTT.

The V call is TRBV11-2, the J call TRBJ2-7; 10 bases map to TRBD1. Germline trimming cut 0 bases from V and 2 bases from J; bases unmatched to any gene: 7. The CDR3 runs 17 residues. Germline loops: CDR1 SGHAT, CDR2 FQNNGV. The chain's CDR3 is CASSLDGGTGVPYEQYF. The CDR3 DNA reads TGTGCCAGCAGCTTAGATGGCGGGACAGGGGTCCCCTACGAGCAGTACTTC.

This clone was found once. The chain combines TRBV9 with TRBJ2-7; 7 nucleotides match TRBD2. V gave up 4 bases and J gave up 0 bases; unmatched junction bases: 4. The CDR3 runs to 14 residues. In germline, CDR1 is SGDLS, CDR2 YYNGEE. CDR3 coding DNA: TGTGCCAGCAGCCCTACTAGCGCCTCCTACGAGCAGTACTTC. Protein sequence: CASSPTSASYEQYF.

The rearrangement links TRBV7-2 to TRBJ2-2, with TRBD2 matching over 13 bases. Germline V gives CDR1 SGHTA, CDR2 FQGNSA. The CDR3 has 16 residues. J was trimmed by 8 bases and V by 4 bases; bases with no gene match: 7. DNA for the CDR3: TGTGCCAGCAGCTCCGGACTAGCGGGAGTATCTGGGGAGCTGTTTTTT. Its translation is CASSSGLAGVSGELFF.

V and J are TRBV5-8 and TRBJ2-7, with 9 nucleotides matching TRBD2. Germline V gene lookup returns CDR1 SGHTS and CDR2 YDEGEE. The CDR3 totals 12 residues. V was pared by 7 bases and J by 5 bases, with 4 bases of the junction left unmatched. The CDR3 here is CASGGREHEQYF. DNA of the CDR3: TGTGCCAGCGGCGGGAGGGAGCACGAGCAGTACTTC.

This sequence joins TRBV18 and TRBJ2-7; TRBD1 matches 7 bases. CDR1 is KGHSH and CDR2 is LQKENI in the germline V gene. This CDR3 comprises 14 residues. J was trimmed by 6 bases and V by 4 bases; bases with no gene match: 9. CDR3 loop: CASSLRQGQFEQYF. The DNA of the CDR3 is TGTGCCAGCTCACTCCGACAGGGTCAGTTCGAGCAGTACTTC.

The V call is TRBV19, the J call TRBJ1-2, with D maybe TRBD1 (6 bases). Trimming took off 4 bases at V and 5 bases at J, with 14 bases between the two ends. CDR1 is LNHDA, CDR2 SQIVND, per germline (reference sequence). The CDR3 spans 14 residues. CDR3 bases: TGTGCCAGTAGTACCCTACCAGACAGGTATGGCTACACCTTC. Translation: CASSTLPDRYGYTF.

The J gene is TRBJ1-2, the V gene TRBV2; maybe TRBD1 (6 bases). The CDR3 is 13 amino acids. V lost 6 bases and J lost 7, with 15 bases in between. Germline V gene data show CDR1 as SNHLY and CDR2 as FYNNEI. The CDR3 is CASRIDRLAGYTF. CDR3 nucleotide sequence: TGTGCCAGCAGGATTGACAGGTTGGCTGGCTACACCTTC.

The chain uses TRBV9 and TRBJ1-3; perhaps TRBD1 as D (5 bases). V gave up 3 bases and J gave up 10 bases, with 14 bases separating them. The germline CDR1 and CDR2 sequences are SGDLS and YYNGEE. CDR3 length: 13 amino acids. The DNA for the CDR3 is TGTGCCAGCAGCGACCGGGTCGGGGGAACCATATATTTT. It codes for CASSDRVGGTIYF.

V is TRBV5-1 and J is TRBJ2-1, with TRBD1 matching over 8 bases. The CDR3 runs to 14 residues. With V trimmed by 2 bases and J by 9 bases, 7 bases remained unmatched. CDR1 is SGHRS, CDR2 YFSETQ, per germline. The CDR3 bases are TGCGCCAGCAGCTTCCCGGACAGGGAGGCTGAGCAGTTCTTC. The encoded protein is CASSFPDREAEQFF.

The chain employs TRBV19 and TRBJ1-5; TRBD1 might be the D (6 bases). V lost 5 bases, J lost 7 bases, and 18 bases lay in between. This CDR3 is 15 amino acids long. Germline CDR1 LNHDA, CDR2 SQIVND (reference sequence). CDR3: CASSLPGGAMQPQHF. The CDR3 coding sequence is TGTGCCAGTAGTCTCCCGGGGGGCGCGATGCAGCCCCAGCATTTT.